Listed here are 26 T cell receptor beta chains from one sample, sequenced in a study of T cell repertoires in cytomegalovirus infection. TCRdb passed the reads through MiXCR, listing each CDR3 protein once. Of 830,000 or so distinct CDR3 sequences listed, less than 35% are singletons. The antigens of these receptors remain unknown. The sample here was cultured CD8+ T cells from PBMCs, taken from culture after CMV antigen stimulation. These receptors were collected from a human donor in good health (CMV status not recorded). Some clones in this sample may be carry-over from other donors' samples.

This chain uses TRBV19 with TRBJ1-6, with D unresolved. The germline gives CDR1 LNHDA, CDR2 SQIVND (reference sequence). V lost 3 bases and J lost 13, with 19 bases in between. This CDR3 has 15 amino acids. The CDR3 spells CASSIDFGEFRPLHF. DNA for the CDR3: TGTGCCAGTAGTATCGATTTCGGGGAGTTTAGGCCCCTCCACTTT.

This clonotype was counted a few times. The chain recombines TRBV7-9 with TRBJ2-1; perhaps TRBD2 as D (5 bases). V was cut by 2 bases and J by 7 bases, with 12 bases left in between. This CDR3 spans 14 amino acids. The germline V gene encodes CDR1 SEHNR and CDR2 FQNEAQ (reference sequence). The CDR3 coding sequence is TGTGCCAGCAGCTTATCCAGGACTGGGAATGAGCAGTTCTTC. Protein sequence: CASSLSRTGNEQFF. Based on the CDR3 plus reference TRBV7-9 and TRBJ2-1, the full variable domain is DTGVSQNPRHKITKRGQNVTFRCDPISEHNRLYWYRQTLGQGPEFLTYFQNEAQLEKSRLLSDRFSAERPKGSFSTLEIQRTEQGDSAMYLCASSLSRTGNEQFFGPGTRLTVL.

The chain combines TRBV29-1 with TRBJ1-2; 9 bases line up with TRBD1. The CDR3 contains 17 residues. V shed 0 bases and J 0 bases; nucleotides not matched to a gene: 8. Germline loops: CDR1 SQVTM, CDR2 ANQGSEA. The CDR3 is CSVEDLLGTGSNYGYTF. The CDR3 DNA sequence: TGCAGCGTTGAAGATCTTCTGGGGACAGGGTCTAACTATGGCTACACCTTC.

In nucleotides, the CDR3 is TGTGCCAGCAGTTTATCTGTGGGAACTAGCACAGATACGCAGTATTTT. Protein product: CASSLSVGTSTDTQYF. The chain carries TRBV27 and TRBJ2-3; D is uncertain. CDR3 length: 16 amino acids. Looked up from germline, CDR1 is MNHEY and CDR2 is SMNVEV (reference sequence). Trimming cost V 0 bases and J 0 bases, with 10 bases left between them.

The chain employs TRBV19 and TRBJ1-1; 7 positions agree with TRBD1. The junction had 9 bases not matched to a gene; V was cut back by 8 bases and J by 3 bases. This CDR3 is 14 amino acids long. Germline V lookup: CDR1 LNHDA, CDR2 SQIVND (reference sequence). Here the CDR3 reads CASDRRGHDTEAFF. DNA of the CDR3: TGTGCCAGTGATCGTAGGGGGCACGACACTGAAGCTTTCTTT.

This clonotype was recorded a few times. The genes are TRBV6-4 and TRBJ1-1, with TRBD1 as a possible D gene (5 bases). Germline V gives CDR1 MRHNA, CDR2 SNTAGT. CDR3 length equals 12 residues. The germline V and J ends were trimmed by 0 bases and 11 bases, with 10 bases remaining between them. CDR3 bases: TGTGCCAGCAGTGACTCGGGGCTGTTTGCTTTCTTT. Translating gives CASSDSGLFAFF.

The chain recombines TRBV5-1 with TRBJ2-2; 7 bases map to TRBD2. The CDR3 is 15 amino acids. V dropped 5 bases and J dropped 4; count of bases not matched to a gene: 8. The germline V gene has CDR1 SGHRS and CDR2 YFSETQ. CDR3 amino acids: CASSWSGGSTGELFF. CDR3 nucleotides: TGCGCCAGCAGTTGGTCCGGGGGGAGCACCGGGGAGCTGTTTTTT. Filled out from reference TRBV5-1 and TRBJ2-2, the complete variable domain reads KAGVTQTPRYLIKTRGQQVTLSCSPISGHRSVSWYQQTPGQGLQFLFEYFSETQRNKGNFPGRFSGRQFSNSRSEMNVSTLELGDSALYLCASSWSGGSTGELFFGEGSRLTVL.

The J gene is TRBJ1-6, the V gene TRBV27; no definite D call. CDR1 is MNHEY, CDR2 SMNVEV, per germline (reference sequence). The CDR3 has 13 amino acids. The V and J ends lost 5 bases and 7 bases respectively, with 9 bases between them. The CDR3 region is CASSRMGNSPLHF. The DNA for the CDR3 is TGTGCCAGCAGTCGCATGGGGAATTCACCCCTCCACTTT.

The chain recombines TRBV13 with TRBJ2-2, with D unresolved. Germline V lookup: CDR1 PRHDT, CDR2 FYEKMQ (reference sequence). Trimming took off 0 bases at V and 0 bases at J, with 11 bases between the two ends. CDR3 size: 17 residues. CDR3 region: CASSLGVGIANTGELFF. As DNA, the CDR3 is TGTGCCAGCAGCTTAGGTGTCGGAATTGCGAACACCGGGGAGCTGTTTTTT. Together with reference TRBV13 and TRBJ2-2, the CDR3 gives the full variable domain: AAGVIQSPRHLIKEKRETATLKCYPIPRHDTVYWYQQGPGQDPQFLISFYEKMQSDKGSIPDRFSAQQFSDYHSELNMSSLELGDSALYFCASSLGVGIANTGELFFGEGSRLTVL.

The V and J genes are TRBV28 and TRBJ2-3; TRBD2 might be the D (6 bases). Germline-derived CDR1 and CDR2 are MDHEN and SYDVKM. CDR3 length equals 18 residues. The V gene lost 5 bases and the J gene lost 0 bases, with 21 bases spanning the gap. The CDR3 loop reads CASSPSGSLPPSTDTQYF. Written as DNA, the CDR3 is TGTGCCAGCAGTCCGAGCGGGTCCTTGCCTCCTAGCACAGATACGCAGTATTTT.

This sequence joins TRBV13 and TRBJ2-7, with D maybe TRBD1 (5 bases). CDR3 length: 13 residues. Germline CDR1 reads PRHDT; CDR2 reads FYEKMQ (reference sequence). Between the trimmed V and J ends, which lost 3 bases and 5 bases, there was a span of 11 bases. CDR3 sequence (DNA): TGTGCCAGCAGCTTCAAACAGGAGAACGAGCAGTACGTC. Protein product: CASSFKQENEQYV.

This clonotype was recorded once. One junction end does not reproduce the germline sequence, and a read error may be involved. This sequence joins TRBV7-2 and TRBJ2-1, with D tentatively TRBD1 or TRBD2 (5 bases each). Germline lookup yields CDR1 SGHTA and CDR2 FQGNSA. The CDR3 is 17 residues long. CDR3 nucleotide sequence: TGTGTCAGCAGCACGATATCGGGACCGAGCTCCTACAATGAGCAGTTCTTC. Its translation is CVSSTISGPSSYNEQFF.

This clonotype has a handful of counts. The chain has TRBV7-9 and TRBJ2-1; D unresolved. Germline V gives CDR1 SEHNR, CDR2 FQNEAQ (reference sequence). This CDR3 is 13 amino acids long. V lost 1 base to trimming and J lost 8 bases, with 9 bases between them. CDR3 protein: CASSLGDWYEQFF. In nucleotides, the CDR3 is TGTGCCAGCAGCTTAGGAGATTGGTATGAGCAGTTCTTC.

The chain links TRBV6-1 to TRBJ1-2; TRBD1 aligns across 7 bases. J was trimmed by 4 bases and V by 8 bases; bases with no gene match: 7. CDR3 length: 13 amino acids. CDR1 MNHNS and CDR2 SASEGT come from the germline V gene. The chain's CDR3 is CASLDRDPYGYTF. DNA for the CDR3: TGTGCCAGCCTCGACAGGGATCCCTATGGCTACACCTTC.

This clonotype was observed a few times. The CDR3 sequence is CASRLGTGGQETQYF. In DNA, the CDR3 is TGTGCCAGCAGGTTGGGGACAGGGGGCCAAGAGACCCAGTACTTC. The V gene is TRBV2, the J gene TRBJ2-5, with 11 bases fitting TRBD1. V shed 6 bases, J shed 1 base, and the junction held 4 bases outside the gene matches. The length of the CDR3 is 15 residues. Germline CDR1 and CDR2: SNHLY and FYNNEI.

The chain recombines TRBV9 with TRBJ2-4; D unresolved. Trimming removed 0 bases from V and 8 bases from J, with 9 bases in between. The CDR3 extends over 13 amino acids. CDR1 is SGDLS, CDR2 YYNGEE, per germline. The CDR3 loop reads CASSVGGGDIQYF. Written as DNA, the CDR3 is TGTGCCAGCAGCGTAGGAGGCGGAGACATTCAGTACTTC.

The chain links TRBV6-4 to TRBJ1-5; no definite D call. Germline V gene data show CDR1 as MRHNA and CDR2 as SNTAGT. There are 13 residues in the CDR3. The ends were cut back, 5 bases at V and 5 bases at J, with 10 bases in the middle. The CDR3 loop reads CASSLGAYQPQHF. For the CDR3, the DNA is TGTGCCAGCAGTCTAGGAGCCTATCAGCCCCAGCATTTT.

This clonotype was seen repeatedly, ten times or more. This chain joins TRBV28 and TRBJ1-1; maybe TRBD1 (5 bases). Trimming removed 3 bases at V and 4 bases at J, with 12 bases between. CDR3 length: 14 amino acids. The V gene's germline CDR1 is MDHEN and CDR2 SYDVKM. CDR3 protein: CASSFTVRATEAFF. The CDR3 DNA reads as TGTGCCAGCAGTTTTACCGTCAGGGCCACTGAAGCTTTCTTT.

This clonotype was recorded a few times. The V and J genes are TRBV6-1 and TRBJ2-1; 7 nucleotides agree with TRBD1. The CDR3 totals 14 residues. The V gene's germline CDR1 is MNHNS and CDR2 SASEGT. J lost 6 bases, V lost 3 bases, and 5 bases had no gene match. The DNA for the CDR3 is TGTGCCAGCAGTGAGGGACAGTGGGTCAATGAGCAGTTCTTC. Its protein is CASSEGQWVNEQFF.

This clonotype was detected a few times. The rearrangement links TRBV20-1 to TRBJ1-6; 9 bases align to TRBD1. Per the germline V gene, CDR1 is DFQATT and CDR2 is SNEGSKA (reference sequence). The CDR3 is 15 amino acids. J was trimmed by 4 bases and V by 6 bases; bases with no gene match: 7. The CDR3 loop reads CSALDRGPYNSPLHF. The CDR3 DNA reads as TGCAGTGCCCTGGACAGGGGACCGTATAATTCACCCCTCCACTTT.

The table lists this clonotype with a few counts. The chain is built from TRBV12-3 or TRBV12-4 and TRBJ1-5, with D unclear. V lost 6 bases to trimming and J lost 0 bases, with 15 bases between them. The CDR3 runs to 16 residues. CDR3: CASSPGEYYSNQPQHF. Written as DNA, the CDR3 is TGTGCCAGCAGCCCCGGGGAGTACTATAGCAATCAGCCCCAGCATTTT.

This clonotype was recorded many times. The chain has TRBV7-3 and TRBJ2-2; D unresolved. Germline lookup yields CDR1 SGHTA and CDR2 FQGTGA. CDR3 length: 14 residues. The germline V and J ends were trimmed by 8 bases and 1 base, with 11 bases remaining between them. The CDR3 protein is CASAQVLNTGELFF. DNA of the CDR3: TGTGCCAGCGCTCAGGTGCTGAACACCGGGGAGCTGTTTTTT.

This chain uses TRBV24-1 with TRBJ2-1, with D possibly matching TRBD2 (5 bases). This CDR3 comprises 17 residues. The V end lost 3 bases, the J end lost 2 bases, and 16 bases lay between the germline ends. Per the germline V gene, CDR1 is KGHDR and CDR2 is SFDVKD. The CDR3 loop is CATSDPDFEGAYNEQFF. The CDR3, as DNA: TGTGCCACCAGTGATCCGGACTTCGAAGGCGCCTACAATGAGCAGTTCTTC.

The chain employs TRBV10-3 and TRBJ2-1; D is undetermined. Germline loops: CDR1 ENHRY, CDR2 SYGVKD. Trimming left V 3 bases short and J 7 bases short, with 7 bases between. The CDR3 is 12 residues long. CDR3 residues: CAISDRVNEQFF. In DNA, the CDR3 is TGTGCCATCAGTGATAGGGTGAATGAGCAGTTCTTC.

The CDR3 DNA follows: TGTGCCAGCAGTTCCGGGGAGTTCGGGTGCCTGGAGTATTTT. Translating gives CASSSGEFGCLEYF. V gene TRBV6-6 combines with J gene TRBJ2-3, with D possibly TRBD2 on 5 matching bases. The germline V gene encodes CDR1 MNHNY and CDR2 SVGAGI (reference sequence). There are 14 residues in the CDR3. Trimming took 4 bases from V and 13 from J, leaving 21 bases between them.

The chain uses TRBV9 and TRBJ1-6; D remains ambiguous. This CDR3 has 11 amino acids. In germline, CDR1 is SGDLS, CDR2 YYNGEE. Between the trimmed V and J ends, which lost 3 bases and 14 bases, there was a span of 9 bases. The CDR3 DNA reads TGTGCCAGCAGCGAAGATCCCTCCCTCCACTTT. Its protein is CASSEDPSLHF.